One sample yielded the 19 T cell receptor beta chains listed below, sequenced in a study of technical replicates of blood from a handful of donors. TCRdb keeps only in-frame clones here, not all; method: immunoSEQ multiplex PCR. The profile shows roughly 48,000 clones, 80% to 95% of them singletons. Sequencing was done on a sample of PBMCs. These receptors originate from a human donor in good health. Some clones in this sample may be carry-over from other donors' samples.

CDR3 bases: TGTGCCAGCAGCTTACAGGGGAATATGGGGGAAAAACTGTTTTTT. Protein product: CASSLQGNMGEKLFF. The chain carries TRBV7-9 and TRBJ1-4; tentatively, D is TRBD1 (6 bases). V lost 2 bases to trimming and J lost 8 bases, with 15 bases between them. CDR1 is SEHNR and CDR2 is FQNEAQ in the germline V gene (reference sequence). CDR3 length: 15 amino acids.

The chain is built from TRBV6-5 and TRBJ1-2, with 8 positions matching TRBD1. Germline values: CDR1 MNHEY, CDR2 SVGAGI. Germline trimming cut 0 bases from V and 7 bases from J; bases unmatched to any gene: 7. This CDR3 comprises 15 residues. CDR3 residues: CASSYSRQGTFGYTF. DNA of the CDR3: TGTGCCAGCAGTTACTCCCGACAGGGGACGTTTGGCTACACCTTC.

This chain connects TRBV27 to TRBJ2-7, with 7 bases identical to TRBD2. The CDR3 extends over 14 amino acids. The J segment lost 7 bases and the V segment lost 7 bases, leaving 13 bases of the junction unmatched. The germline gives CDR1 MNHEY, CDR2 SMNVEV (reference sequence). The CDR3 sequence is CASNPAGPLREQYF. The DNA for the CDR3 is TGTGCCAGCAACCCAGCGGGACCTCTTAGGGAGCAGTACTTC.

This chain connects TRBV15 to TRBJ2-4; tentatively, D is TRBD1 (6 bases). Germline CDR1 is LNHNV and CDR2 is YYDKDF (reference sequence). V dropped 0 bases and J dropped 14 bases, with 14 bases sitting between them. The CDR3 totals 13 residues. In nucleotides, the CDR3 is TGTGCCACCAGCAGAGACCACAGGGAGACGGAGTACTTC. Residues: CATSRDHRETEYF.

This chain joins TRBV5-4 and TRBJ2-1; D gene unclear. V dropped 8 bases and J dropped 6 bases, with 15 bases sitting between them. The germline V gene has CDR1 SGHNT and CDR2 YYREEE (reference sequence). The CDR3 sequence is 13 residues long. The CDR3 sequence: CASQRQVANEQFF. CDR3 nucleotide sequence: TGTGCCAGTCAGAGACAAGTCGCCAATGAGCAGTTCTTC.

The gene calls are TRBV19 and TRBJ1-1, with 7 bases lining up with TRBD1. Germline V lookup: CDR1 LNHDA, CDR2 SQIVND (reference sequence). V was clipped by 7 bases and J by 2 bases; unmatched bases: 4. CDR3 size: 13 residues. The chain's CDR3 is CASTWTGNTEAFF. The CDR3, as DNA: TGTGCCAGTACCTGGACAGGTAACACTGAAGCTTTCTTT.

This sequence joins TRBV9 and TRBJ2-5; 8 bases are shared with TRBD1. The CDR3 is made up of 14 amino acids. The germline gives CDR1 SGDLS, CDR2 YYNGEE. With V trimmed by 1 base and J by 7 bases, 6 bases remained unmatched. The CDR3 nucleotides are TGTGCCAGCAGCGTACAGGGGGCCCATTCGACCCAGTACTTC. Amino acids: CASSVQGAHSTQYF.

CDR3 bases: TGTGCCAGCATGGGGACAGGGGGTGGGGCAGATACGCAGTATTTT. It translates to CASMGTGGGADTQYF. This chain links TRBV2 with TRBJ2-3; TRBD1 agrees at 11 bases. J gave up 4 bases and V 7 bases, and 7 bases lay outside the gene matches. The CDR3 extends over 15 amino acids. CDR1 and CDR2 from the germline V gene are SNHLY and FYNNEI.

This chain uses TRBV27 with TRBJ2-1, with 9 bases aligning to TRBD2. CDR1 is MNHEY, CDR2 SMNVEV, per germline (reference sequence). Trimming removed 2 bases from V and 0 bases from J; junction bases left unmatched: 8. There are 18 residues in the CDR3. The CDR3 region has the DNA TGTGCCAGCAGTTTACGGCTAGCGGGGTCGAGCTCCTACAATGAGCAGTTCTTC. Translation: CASSLRLAGSSSYNEQFF.

The chain carries TRBV5-4 and TRBJ1-1, with 9 bases fitting TRBD1. The length of the CDR3 is 16 residues. Germline V gene data show CDR1 as SGHNT and CDR2 as YYREEE (reference sequence). V lost 3 bases and J lost 0; bases outside the gene matches: 6. This CDR3 reads CASSSRTGALNTEAFF. In DNA, the CDR3 is TGTGCCAGCAGCTCCCGGACAGGGGCCTTGAACACTGAAGCTTTCTTT.

The chain employs TRBV18 and TRBJ1-5; 7 bases are a match to TRBD1. This CDR3 region has 14 residues. Germline trimming cut 3 bases from V and 4 bases from J; bases unmatched to any gene: 3. CDR1 and CDR2 from the germline V gene are KGHSH and LQKENI. In DNA, the CDR3 is TGTGCCAGCTCACCGGACAGGTGGAATCAGCCCCAGCATTTT. This codes for CASSPDRWNQPQHF. Supplemented by reference TRBV18 and TRBJ1-5, the full variable domain reads NAGVMQNPRHLVRRRGQEARLRCSPMKGHSHVYWYRQLPEEGLKFMVYLQKENIIDESGMPKERFSAEFPKEGPSILRIQQVVRGDSAAYFCASSPDRWNQPQHFGDGTRLSIL.

This chain uses TRBV25-1 with TRBJ2-2; tentative D call: TRBD1 (6 bases). The ends were cut back, 0 bases at V and 3 bases at J, with 17 bases in the middle. The CDR3 spans 18 residues. CDR1 is MGHDK and CDR2 is SYGVNS in the germline V gene. CDR3 in DNA: TGTGCCAGCAGTGAATACGGGGTTGGGCAGGGGTACACCGGGGAGCTGTTTTTT. Translated: CASSEYGVGQGYTGELFF.

The V and J genes are TRBV29-1 and TRBJ1-2, with a possible D match to TRBD1 (5 bases). Germline-derived CDR1 and CDR2 are SQVTM and ANQGSEA. V was shortened by 5 bases and J by 7 bases, with 11 bases between the two germline ends. The CDR3 covers 11 residues. The CDR3 DNA follows: TGCAGCGTTCAGGGACTTAGTGGCTACACCTTC. Translation gives CSVQGLSGYTF.

The table lists this clone with a few counts. The chain joins TRBV4-1 to TRBJ1-5, with TRBD1 as a possible D gene (5 bases). V lost 4 bases and J lost 4, with 17 bases in between. The germline V gene has CDR1 MGHRA and CDR2 YSYEKL. This CDR3 spans 16 amino acids. CDR3 sequence reads: CASSPQGGAWNQPQHF. In nucleotides, the CDR3 is TGCGCCAGCAGCCCGCAGGGTGGGGCCTGGAATCAGCCCCAGCATTTT.

This chain uses TRBV6-4 with TRBJ2-1; 10 positions agree with TRBD2. V was pared by 2 bases and J by 6 bases, with 4 bases of the junction left unmatched. Per the germline V gene, CDR1 is MRHNA and CDR2 is SNTAGT. The CDR3 covers 15 residues. CDR3 nucleotide sequence: TGTGCCAGCAGTGACCGGGCTAGCGGGGGCAATGAGCAGTTCTTC. This encodes CASSDRASGGNEQFF.

The genes are TRBV2 and TRBJ1-1, with 10 bases matching TRBD1. V trimming: 7 bases; J trimming: 5 bases; junction bases outside the gene matches: 4. Germline-derived CDR1 and CDR2 are SNHLY and FYNNEI. The CDR3 consists of 13 residues. The CDR3 protein is CASTGTGVTEAFF. As DNA, the CDR3 is TGTGCCAGCACCGGGACAGGGGTTACTGAAGCTTTCTTT.

V and J are TRBV20-1 and TRBJ1-2; D not resolved. CDR1 DFQATT and CDR2 SNEGSKA come from the germline V gene (reference sequence). The CDR3 consists of 11 residues. The V end was cut by 6 bases, the J end by 5 bases, with 10 bases between. The CDR3 nucleotides read TGCAGTGCGAGGGAGATTTATGGCTACACCTTC. Translated: CSAREIYGYTF.

This clone has only one observation. The chain carries TRBV7-2 and TRBJ1-1; D not certain. Germline V CDR1 and CDR2: SGHTA, FQGNSA. Trimming removed 2 bases from V and 11 bases from J, with 12 bases in between. The CDR3 is 12 amino acids. The CDR3 coding sequence is TGTGCCAGCAGCTTAATGTCGAGAGCGGCTTTCTTT. Translating it yields CASSLMSRAAFF.

This chain connects TRBV5-1 to TRBJ1-2, with D uncertain. CDR3 size: 13 residues. Germline V gene lookup returns CDR1 SGHRS and CDR2 YFSETQ. V was pared by 4 bases and J by 8 bases, with 15 bases between. CDR3 protein: CASSPGSVWGYTF. The CDR3 bases are TGCGCCAGCAGCCCCGGGTCCGTGTGGGGCTACACCTTC. The full variable domain, with the rest looked up from reference TRBV5-1 and TRBJ1-2, is KAGVTQTPRYLIKTRGQQVTLSCSPISGHRSVSWYQQTPGQGLQFLFEYFSETQRNKGNFPGRFSGRQFSNSRSEMNVSTLELGDSALYLCASSPGSVWGYTFGSGTRLTVV.